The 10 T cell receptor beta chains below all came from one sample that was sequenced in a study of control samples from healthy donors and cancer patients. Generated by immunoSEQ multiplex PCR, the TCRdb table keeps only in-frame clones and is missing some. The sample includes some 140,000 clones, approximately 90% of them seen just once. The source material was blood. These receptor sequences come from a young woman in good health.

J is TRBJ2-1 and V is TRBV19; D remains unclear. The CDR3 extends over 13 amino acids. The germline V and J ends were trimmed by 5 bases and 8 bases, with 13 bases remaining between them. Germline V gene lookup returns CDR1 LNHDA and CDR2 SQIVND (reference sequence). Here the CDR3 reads CASSAPGVHEQFF. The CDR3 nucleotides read TGTGCCAGTAGTGCGCCCGGAGTCCATGAGCAGTTCTTC.

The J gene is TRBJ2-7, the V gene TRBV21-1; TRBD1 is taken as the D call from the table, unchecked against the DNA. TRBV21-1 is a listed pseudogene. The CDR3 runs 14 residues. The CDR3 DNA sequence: TGTGCCAGCAGCCCCGGGACAGGGACCTACGAGCAGTACTTC. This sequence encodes CASSPGTGTYEQYF.

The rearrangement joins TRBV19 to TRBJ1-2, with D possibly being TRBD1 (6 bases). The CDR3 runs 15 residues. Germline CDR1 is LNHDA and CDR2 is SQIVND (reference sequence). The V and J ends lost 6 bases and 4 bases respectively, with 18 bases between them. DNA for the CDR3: TGTGCCAGTAGAAAACAGGGCGGGATGAGCTATGGCTACACCTTC. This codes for CASRKQGGMSYGYTF.

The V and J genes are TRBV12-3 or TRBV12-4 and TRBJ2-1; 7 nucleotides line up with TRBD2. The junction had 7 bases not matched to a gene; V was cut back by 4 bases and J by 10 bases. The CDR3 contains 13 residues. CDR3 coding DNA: TGTGCCAGCAGTTCGGGACTACTTGTCGAGCAGTTCTTC. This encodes CASSSGLLVEQFF.

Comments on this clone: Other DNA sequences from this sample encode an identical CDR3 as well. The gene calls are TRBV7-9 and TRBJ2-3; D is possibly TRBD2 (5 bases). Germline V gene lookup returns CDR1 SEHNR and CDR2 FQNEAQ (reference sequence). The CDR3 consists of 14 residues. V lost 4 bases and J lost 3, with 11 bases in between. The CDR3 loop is CASSSSGNTDTQYF. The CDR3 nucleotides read TGTGCCAGCAGCTCCTCCGGGAATACAGATACGCAGTATTTT. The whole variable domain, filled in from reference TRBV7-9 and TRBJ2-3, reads DTGVSQNPRHKITKRGQNVTFRCDPISEHNRLYWYRQTLGQGPEFLTYFQNEAQLEKSRLLSDRFSAERPKGSFSTLEIQRTEQGDSAMYLCASSSSGNTDTQYFGPGTRLTVL.

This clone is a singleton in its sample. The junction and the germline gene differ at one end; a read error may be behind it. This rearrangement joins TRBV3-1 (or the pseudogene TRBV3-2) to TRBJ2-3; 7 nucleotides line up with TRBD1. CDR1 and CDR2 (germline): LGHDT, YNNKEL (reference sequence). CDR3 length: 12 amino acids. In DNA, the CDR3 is TGTGCCAGCAGCCTCGGGGACAGCTTTAGGAATTTT. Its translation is CASSLGDSFRNF.

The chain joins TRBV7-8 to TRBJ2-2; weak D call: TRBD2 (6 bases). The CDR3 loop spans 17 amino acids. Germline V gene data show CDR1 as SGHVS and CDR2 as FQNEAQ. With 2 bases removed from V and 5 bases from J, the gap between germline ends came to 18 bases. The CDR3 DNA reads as TGTGCCAGCAGCTTAAATTCCGGGACTTTCGAAACCGGGGAGCTGTTTTTT. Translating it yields CASSLNSGTFETGELFF. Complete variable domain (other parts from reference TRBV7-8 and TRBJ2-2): GAGVSQSPRYKVAKRGQDVALRCDPISGHVSLFWYQQALGQGPEFLTYFQNEAQLDKSGLPSDRFFAERPEGSVSTLKIQRTQQEDSAVYLCASSLNSGTFETGELFFGEGSRLTVL.

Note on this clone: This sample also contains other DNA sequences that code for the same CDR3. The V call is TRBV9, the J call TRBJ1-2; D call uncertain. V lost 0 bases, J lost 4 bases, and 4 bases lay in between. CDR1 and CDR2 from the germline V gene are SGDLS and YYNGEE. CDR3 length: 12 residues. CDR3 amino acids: CASSVDAYGYTF. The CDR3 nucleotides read TGTGCCAGCAGCGTAGATGCCTATGGCTACACCTTC.

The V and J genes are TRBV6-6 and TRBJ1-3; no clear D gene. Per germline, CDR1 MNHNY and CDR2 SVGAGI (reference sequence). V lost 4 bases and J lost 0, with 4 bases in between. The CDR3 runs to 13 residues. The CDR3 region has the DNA TGTGCCAGCAGTTCTACCTCTGGAAACACCATATATTTT. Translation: CASSSTSGNTIYF.

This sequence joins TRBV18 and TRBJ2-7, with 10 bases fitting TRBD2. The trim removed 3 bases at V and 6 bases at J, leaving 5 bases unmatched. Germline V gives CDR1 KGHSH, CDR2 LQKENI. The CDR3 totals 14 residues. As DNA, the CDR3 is TGTGCCAGCTCACCGGGGGCTAGCGGGGGCGAGCAGTACTTC. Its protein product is CASSPGASGGEQYF.